This T cell receptor (beta chain) originates from a study of T-cell reconstitution after alpha-beta-depleted transplantation in children. Trimming cost V 3 bases and J 3 bases; bases outside gene matches: 2. The germline V gene has CDR1 SGHRS and CDR2 YFSETQ. The CDR3 has 14 amino acids. Using unique molecular identifiers, the investigators prepared the TCRbeta library. TCRdb re-called the PCR reads with MiXCR, one entry per CDR3 protein. The data show 200,000 to 250,000 distinct CDR3 sequences, with approximately 8.4% seen just once and 35% to 45% held by the top ten. The gene calls are TRBV5-1 and TRBJ2-7; 11 bases align to TRBD1. The clonotype was recovered from a male patient under 10 years old who had a stem cell transplant for acute myeloid leukemia, so the T cells may come from the graft donor. The sample consisted of PBMCs, mostly from graft donor cells, taken 360 days after TCRalphabeta/CD19-depleted stem cell transplant. CDR3 sequence reads: CASSWDRGGYEQYF. The CDR3 DNA follows: TGCGCCAGCAGCTGGGACAGGGGGGGCTACGAGCAGTACTTC.